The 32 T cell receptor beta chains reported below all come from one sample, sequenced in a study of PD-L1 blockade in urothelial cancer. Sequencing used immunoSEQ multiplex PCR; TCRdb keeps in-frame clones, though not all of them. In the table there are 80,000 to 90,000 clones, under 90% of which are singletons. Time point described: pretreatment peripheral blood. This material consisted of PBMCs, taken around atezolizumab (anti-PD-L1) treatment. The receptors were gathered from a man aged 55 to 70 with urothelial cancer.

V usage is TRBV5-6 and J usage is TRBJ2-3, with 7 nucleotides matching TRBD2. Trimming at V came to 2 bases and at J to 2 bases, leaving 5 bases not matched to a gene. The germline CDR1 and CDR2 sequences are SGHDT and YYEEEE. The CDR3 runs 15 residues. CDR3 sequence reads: CASSFPSGITDTQYF. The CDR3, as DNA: TGTGCCAGCAGCTTCCCTAGCGGAATCACAGATACGCAGTATTTT.

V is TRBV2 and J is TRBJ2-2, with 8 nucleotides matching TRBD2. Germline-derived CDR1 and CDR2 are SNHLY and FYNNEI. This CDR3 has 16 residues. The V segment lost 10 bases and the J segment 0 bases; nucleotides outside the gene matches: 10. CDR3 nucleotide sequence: TGTGCCACCCCGGCGGGCGGGGGGCCGAACACCGGGGAGCTGTTTTTT. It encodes CATPAGGGPNTGELFF. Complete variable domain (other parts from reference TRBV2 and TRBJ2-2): EPEVTQTPSHQVTQMGQEVILRCVPISNHLYFYWYRQILGQKVEFLVSFYNNEISEKSEIFDDQFSVERPDGSNFTLKIRSTKLEDSAMYFCATPAGGGPNTGELFFGEGSRLTVL.

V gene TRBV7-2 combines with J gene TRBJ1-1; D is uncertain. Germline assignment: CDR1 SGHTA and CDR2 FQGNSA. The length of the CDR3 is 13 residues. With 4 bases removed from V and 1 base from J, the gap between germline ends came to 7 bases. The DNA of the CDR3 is TGTGCCAGCAGCTATAGCAGGAACACTGAAGCTTTCTTT. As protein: CASSYSRNTEAFF.

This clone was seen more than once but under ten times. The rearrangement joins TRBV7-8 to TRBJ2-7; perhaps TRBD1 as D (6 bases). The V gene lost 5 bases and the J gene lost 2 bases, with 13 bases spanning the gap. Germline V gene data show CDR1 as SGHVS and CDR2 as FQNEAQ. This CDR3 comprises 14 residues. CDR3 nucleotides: TGTGCCAGCAGCCCATCCCGGACAGCCTACGAGCAGTACTTC. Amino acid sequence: CASSPSRTAYEQYF.

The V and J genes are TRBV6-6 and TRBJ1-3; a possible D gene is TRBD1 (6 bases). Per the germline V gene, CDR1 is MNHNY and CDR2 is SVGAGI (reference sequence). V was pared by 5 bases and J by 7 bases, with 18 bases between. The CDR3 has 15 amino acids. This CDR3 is CASSTMGERGNTIYF. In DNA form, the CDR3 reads TGTGCCAGCAGTACGATGGGGGAAAGGGGGAACACCATATATTTT.

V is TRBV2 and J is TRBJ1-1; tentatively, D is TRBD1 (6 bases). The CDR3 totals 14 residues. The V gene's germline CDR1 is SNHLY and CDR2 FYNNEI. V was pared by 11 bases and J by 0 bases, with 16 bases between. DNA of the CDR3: TGTGCCCGAAGCAGGGGCAGCGTGAACACTGAAGCTTTCTTT. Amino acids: CARSRGSVNTEAFF. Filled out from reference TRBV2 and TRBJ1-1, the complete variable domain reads EPEVTQTPSHQVTQMGQEVILRCVPISNHLYFYWYRQILGQKVEFLVSFYNNEISEKSEIFDDQFSVERPDGSNFTLKIRSTKLEDSAMYFCARSRGSVNTEAFFGQGTRLTVV.

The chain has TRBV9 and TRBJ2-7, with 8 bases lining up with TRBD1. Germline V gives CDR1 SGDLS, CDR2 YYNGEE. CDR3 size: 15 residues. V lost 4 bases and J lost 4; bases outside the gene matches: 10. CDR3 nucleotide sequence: TGTGCCAGCAGCTCAGACGGGACAGGACGATACGAGCAGTACTTC. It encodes CASSSDGTGRYEQYF.

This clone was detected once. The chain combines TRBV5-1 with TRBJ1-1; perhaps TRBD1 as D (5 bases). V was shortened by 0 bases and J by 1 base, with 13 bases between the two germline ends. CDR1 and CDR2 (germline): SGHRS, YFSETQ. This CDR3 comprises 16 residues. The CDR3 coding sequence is TGCGCCAGCAGCTTGGAAATGACAGAACCGAACACTGAAGCTTTCTTT. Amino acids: CASSLEMTEPNTEAFF.

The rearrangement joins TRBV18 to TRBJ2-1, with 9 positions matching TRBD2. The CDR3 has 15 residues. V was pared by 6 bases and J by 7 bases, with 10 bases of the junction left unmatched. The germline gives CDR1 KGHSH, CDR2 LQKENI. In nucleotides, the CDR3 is TGTGCCAGCTCTCGTAGCGGGAGAGTTGGGAATGAGCAGTTCTTC. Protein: CASSRSGRVGNEQFF.

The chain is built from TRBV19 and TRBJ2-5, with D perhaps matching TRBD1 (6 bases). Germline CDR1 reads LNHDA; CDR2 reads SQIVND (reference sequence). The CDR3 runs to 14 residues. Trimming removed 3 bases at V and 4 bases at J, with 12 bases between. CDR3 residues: CASSMLGAGETQYF. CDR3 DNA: TGTGCCAGTAGTATGTTGGGGGCAGGAGAGACCCAGTACTTC.

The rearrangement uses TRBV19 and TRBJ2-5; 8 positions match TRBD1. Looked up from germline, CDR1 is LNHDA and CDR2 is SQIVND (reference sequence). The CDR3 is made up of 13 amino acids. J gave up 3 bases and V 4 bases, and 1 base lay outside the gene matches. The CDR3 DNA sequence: TGTGCCAGTAGTACGGACAGGGAAGAGACCCAGTACTTC. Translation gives CASSTDREETQYF.

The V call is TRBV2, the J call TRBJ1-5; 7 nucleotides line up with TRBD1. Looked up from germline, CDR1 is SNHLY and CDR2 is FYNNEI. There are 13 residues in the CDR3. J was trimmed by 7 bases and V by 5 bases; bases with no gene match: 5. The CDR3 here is CASSTGDWQPQHF. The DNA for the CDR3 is TGTGCCAGCAGTACAGGGGACTGGCAGCCCCAGCATTTT.

CDR3 sequence: CASSVERGNYNEQFF. CDR3 nucleotide sequence: TGTGCCAGCAGTGTGGAGCGGGGGAACTACAATGAGCAGTTCTTC. The chain joins TRBV6-1 to TRBJ2-1, with 8 positions matching TRBD2. This CDR3 is 15 amino acids long. Germline CDR1 MNHNS, CDR2 SASEGT. The V segment lost 4 bases and the J segment 3 bases; nucleotides outside the gene matches: 5.

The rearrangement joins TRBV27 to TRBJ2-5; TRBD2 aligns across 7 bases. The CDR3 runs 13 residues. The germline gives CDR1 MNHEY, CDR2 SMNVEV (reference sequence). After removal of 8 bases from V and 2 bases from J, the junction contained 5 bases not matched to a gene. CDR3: CASGSSGQETQYF. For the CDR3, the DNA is TGTGCCAGCGGTTCTAGCGGACAAGAGACCCAGTACTTC.

CDR3 residues: CASSFMRGGTGGGYEQYF. The CDR3 region has the DNA TGTGCCAGCAGTTTTATGCGTGGCGGGACAGGGGGCGGATACGAGCAGTACTTC. The chain recombines TRBV27 with TRBJ2-7, with TRBD1 matching 12 bases. The germline V gene has CDR1 MNHEY and CDR2 SMNVEV (reference sequence). J gave up 4 bases and V 3 bases, and 13 bases lay outside the gene matches. This CDR3 contains 18 residues.

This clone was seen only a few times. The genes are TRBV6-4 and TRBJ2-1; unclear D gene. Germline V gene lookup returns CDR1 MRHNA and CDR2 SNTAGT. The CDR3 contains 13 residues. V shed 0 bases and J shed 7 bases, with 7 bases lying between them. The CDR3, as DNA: TGTGCCAGCAGTGACTCGAGCAGGAATGAGCAGTTCTTC. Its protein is CASSDSSRNEQFF.

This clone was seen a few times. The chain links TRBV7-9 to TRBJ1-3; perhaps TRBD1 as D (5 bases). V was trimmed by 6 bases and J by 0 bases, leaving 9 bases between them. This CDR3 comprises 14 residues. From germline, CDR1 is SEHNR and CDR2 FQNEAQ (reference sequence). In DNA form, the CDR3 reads TGTGCCAGCAGGTCAGGGCCCTCTGGAAACACCATATATTTT. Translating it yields CASRSGPSGNTIYF.

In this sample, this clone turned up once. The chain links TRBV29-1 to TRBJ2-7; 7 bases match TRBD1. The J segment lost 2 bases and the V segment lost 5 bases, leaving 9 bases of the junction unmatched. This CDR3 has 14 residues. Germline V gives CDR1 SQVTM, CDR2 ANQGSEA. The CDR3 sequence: CSVRVPGQPYEQYF. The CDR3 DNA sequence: TGCAGCGTTCGAGTCCCGGGACAGCCCTACGAGCAGTACTTC.

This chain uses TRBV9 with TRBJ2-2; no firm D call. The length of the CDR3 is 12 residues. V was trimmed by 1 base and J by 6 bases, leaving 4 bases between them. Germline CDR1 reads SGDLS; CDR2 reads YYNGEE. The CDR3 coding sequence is TGTGCCAGCAGCGTATCGTCCGGGGAGCTGTTTTTT. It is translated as CASSVSSGELFF.

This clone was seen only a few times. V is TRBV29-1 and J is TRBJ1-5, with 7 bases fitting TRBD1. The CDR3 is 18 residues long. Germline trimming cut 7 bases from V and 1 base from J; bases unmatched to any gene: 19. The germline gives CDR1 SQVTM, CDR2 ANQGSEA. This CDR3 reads CSDGGGVYPQGSNQPQHF. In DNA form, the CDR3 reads TGCAGCGATGGAGGGGGCGTTTATCCGCAAGGAAGCAATCAGCCCCAGCATTTT.

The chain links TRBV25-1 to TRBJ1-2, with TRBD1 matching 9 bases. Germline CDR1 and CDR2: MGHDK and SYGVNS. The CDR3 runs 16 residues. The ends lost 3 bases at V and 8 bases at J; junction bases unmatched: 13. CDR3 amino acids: CASSENLHRGRGGYTF. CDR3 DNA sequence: TGTGCCAGCAGTGAGAATCTCCACAGGGGGCGCGGAGGCTACACCTTC.

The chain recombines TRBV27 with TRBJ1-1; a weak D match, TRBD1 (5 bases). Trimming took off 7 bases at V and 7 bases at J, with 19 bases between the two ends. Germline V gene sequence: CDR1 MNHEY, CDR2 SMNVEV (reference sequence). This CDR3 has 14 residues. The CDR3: CASNTVGPHSEAFF. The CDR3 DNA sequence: TGTGCCAGCAACACAGTGGGGCCTCATAGTGAAGCTTTCTTT.

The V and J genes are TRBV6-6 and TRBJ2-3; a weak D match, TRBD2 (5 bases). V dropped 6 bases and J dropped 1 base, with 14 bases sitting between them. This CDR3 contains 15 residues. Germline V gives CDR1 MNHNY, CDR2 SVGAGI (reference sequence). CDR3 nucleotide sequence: TGTGCCAGCAGCTCTTACTGGGGAGGCACAGATACGCAGTATTTT. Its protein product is CASSSYWGGTDTQYF.

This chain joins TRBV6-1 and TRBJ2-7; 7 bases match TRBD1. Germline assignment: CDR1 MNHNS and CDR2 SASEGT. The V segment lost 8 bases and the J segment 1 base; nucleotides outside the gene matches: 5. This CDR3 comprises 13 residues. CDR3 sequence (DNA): TGTGCCAGCGCTTGGGACAGTTCCTACGAGCAGTACTTC. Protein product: CASAWDSSYEQYF.

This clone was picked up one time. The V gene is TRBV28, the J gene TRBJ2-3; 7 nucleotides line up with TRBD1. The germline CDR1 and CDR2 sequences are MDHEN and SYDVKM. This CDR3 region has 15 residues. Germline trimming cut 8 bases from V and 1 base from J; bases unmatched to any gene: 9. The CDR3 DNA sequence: TGTGCCAGCCGCGCAGGGGGTTTTCGCACAGATACGCAGTATTTT. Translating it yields CASRAGGFRTDTQYF. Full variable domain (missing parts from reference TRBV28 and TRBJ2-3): DVKVTQSSRYLVKRTGEKVFLECVQDMDHENMFWYRQDPGLGLRLIYFSYDVKMKEKGDIPEGYSVSREKKERFSLILESASTNQTSMYLCASRAGGFRTDTQYFGPGTRLTVL.

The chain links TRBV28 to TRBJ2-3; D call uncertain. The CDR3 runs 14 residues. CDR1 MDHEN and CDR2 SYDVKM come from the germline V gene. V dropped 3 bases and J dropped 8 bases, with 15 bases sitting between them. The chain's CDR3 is CASSLTRWQGTQYF. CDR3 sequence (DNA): TGTGCCAGCAGTTTGACAAGATGGCAAGGTACGCAGTATTTT.

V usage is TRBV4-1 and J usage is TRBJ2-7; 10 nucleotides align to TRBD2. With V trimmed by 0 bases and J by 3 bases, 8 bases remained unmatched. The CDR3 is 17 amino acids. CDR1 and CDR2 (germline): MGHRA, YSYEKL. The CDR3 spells CASSQESAGGNFYEQYF. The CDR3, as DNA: TGCGCCAGCAGCCAAGAGTCAGCGGGAGGGAACTTCTACGAGCAGTACTTC.

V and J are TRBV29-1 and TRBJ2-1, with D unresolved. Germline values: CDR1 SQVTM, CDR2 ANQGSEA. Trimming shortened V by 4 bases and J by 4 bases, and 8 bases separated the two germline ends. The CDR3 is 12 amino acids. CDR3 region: CSVVQEYNEQFF. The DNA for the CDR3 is TGCAGCGTTGTTCAGGAATACAATGAGCAGTTCTTC.

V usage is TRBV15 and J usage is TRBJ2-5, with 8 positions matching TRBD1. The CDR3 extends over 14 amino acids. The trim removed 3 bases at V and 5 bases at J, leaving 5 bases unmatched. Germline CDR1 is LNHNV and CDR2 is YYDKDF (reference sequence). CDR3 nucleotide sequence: TGTGCCACCAGCAGGGACAGGGAAGTTGAGACCCAGTACTTC. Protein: CATSRDREVETQYF.

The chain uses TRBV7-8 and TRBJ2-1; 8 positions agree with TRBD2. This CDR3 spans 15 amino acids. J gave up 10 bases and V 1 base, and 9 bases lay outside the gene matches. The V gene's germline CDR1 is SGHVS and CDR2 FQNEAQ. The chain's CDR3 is CASSLVTGGAGEQFF. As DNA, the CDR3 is TGTGCCAGCAGCTTAGTAACCGGGGGGGCAGGGGAGCAGTTCTTC.

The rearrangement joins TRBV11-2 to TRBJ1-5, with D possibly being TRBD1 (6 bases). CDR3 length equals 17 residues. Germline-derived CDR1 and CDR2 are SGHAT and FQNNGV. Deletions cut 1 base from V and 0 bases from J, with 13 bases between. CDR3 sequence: CASSLVGRGYSNQPQHF. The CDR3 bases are TGTGCCAGCAGCTTAGTAGGGAGGGGGTATAGCAATCAGCCCCAGCATTTT.

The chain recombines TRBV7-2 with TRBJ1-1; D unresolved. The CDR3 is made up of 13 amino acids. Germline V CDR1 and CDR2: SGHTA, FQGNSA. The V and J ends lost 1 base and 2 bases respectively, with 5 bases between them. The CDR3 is CASSLDLNTEAFF. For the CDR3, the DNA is TGTGCCAGCAGCTTAGACCTAAACACTGAAGCTTTCTTT.